The clone carrying this TCR beta chain has only a few counts. These data belong to a study of regulatory T cells in long-lasting Graves disease. The wider study: Newly diagnosed Graves' patients took antithyroid drugs under 3 months.

This CDR3 has 16 amino acids. The V segment lost 3 bases and the J segment 7 bases; nucleotides outside the gene matches: 9. CDR1 and CDR2 from the germline V gene are SGHNT and YYREEE (reference sequence). As to time point: newly diagnosed GD, antithyroid drugs for less than 3 months. From PBMCs, RNA was extracted and then used to make the TCR library. Sequencing libraries for TCR beta were prepared with iRepertoire HTBI primers and Arm-PCR of CDR3 regions. TCRdb analysed the multiplex PCR reads with MiXCR anew, one entry per CDR3 protein. This table has over 350,000 distinct CDR3 sequences, about 15% appearing once. Another study also made use of these data, one on T cells in Graves' hyperthyroidism and ophthalmopathy. That report adds: An absence of ophthalmopathy progression within 18 months meant stable Graves' hyperthyroidism.

The sequence was obtained from a middle-aged woman with Graves disease. The material sequenced was peripheral blood mononuclear cells (PBMCs), taken at new diagnosis, from a patient treated with antithyroid drugs. This chain connects TRBV5-4 to TRBJ2-1, with 11 bases aligning to TRBD2. The CDR3 spells CASSYYSGRAGNEQFF. CDR3 bases: TGTGCCAGCAGCTATTATAGCGGGAGGGCCGGGAATGAGCAGTTCTTC.